This T cell receptor (beta chain) emerged from a study of read filtering for tumor transcriptome and immune sequencing (TCRdb year 2020). General notes on the study: The cohort consisted of 17 to 20 male and approximately 15 female patients, with a mean age of about 70 years and an age range of about 40 to 90. By revised international staging, under 10 patients were R-ISS I, under 20 were R-ISS II and 7 were R-ISS III. After DNase treatment, whole-transcriptome libraries were prepared using the TruSeq RNA Access Library Prep Kit. Per sample, about 4.05 to 11 million TCR-region mapped reads were obtained with IR-seq, compared with only roughly 85 to 1,300 with RNA-seq. Using the same bone marrow samples, the study ran both targeted immune repertoire sequencing and bulk whole-transcriptome sequencing and then compared the TCR repertoires from each method. One main goal was a read-filtering strategy for immune repertoire data, in particular deciding whether clonotypes backed by only one read should be removed. Study-wide conclusions, independent of this receptor: The sorted CD138-negative fraction was not purified T cells but a mixed bone marrow immune population. IR-seq captured clonotypes at much higher depth and more reliably than RNA-seq, and smaller IR-seq throughput sufficed to identify most shared clonotypes. In IR-seq, single-read clonotypes were roughly four fifths of clonotypes but about 3.5% of total reads; in RNA-seq they were 74.6% of clonotypes and 35% to 55% of reads. The correlation between IR-seq and RNA-seq shared clonotype proportions was increased by removal of single-read clonotypes.

This clonotype was picked up many times. The antigen it binds to is not known. No base-level quality is on record; no much larger clone is a single base apart. The germline V gene sets CDR1 to SNHLY and CDR2 to FYNNEI. Its CDR3 holds 13 amino acids, cysteine through phenylalanine. Of all the DNA, just the CDR3 is kept, 39 bases in frame from base 1. At the junction V is shortened by 7 bases and J by 1 base; bases outside the gene matches: 3. Starting from around 400 ng RNA, TCR libraries were constructed with the Immunoverse kit using molecular barcoded adaptors that cover the alpha/delta and beta/gamma chains. The same RNA used for transcriptome sequencing was used for TCR library preparation. Sequencing of TCR libraries was carried out on an Illumina HiSeq 4000 with 2 x 150 cycles. The published analysis was carried out like this. TCR reads were aligned to human V, D, J and C references and assembled into CDR3 clonotypes with MiXCR, including quality filtering and error correction. The tcR package in R was used for analysis of clonotype counts and gene usage diversity. For inspection of raw mapping reads, RNA-seq reads were mapped by STAR aligner version 2.5.3a onto GRCh37 of the human genome. IR-seq fastq files were randomly downsampled with Seqtk 1.3 to test the effect of sequencing depth on detected clonotypes. The raw public reads went through TCRdb reprocessing: fastp at Q25, MiXCR clone calling, in-frame beta chains kept. Entries are consolidated by CDR3 protein sequence, retaining the most common genes and DNA. The V and J calls reflect TCRdb's pipeline rather than the authors' work. The sample yields around 130,000 distinct CDR3 sequences; about 12% were counted once. Just under 8.5% of the sample belongs to the ten largest clones.

Every patient had bone marrow sampled at the time of active disease. Bone marrow mononuclear cells were isolated by Ficoll-Hypaque density gradient centrifugation. CD138-negative cells were obtained by negative selection after labeling with CD138 magnetic microbeads on a MACS separator, removing myeloma plasma cells. Flow cytometry with CD138 antibodies on an Attune NxT was used to check how pure the isolated cells were. Total RNA was extracted with TRIzol reagent and quantified with a NanoDrop spectrophotometer. For each patient, the CD138-negative bone marrow sample underwent paired RNA-seq and IR-seq.

This receptor was taken from a donor at least 40 years old with multiple myeloma. The sequence joins TRBV2 to TRBJ2-7; 8 bases in the junction line up with TRBD2. The sequencing sample was made of a population of CD138-negative cells sorted from bone marrow. What this sample's cell subset or site label stands for: bone marrow mononuclear cells depleted of CD138+ plasma/myeloma cells by negative magnetic selection. The CDR3 amino acid sequence is: CASKLAASYEQYF. The nucleotide sequence is TGTGCCAGCAAACTAGCGGCTTCCTACGAGCAGTACTTC. Supplemented by the reference TRBV2 and TRBJ2-7 proteins around the CDR3, the complete variable domain is EPEVTQTPSHQVTQMGQEVILRCVPISNHLYFYWYRQILGQKVEFLVSFYNNEISEKSEIFDDQFSVERPDGSNFTLKIRSTKLEDSAMYFCASKLAASYEQYFGPGTRLTVT.